These T cell receptor beta chains were read from a single sample in a study of cytomegalovirus exposure and HLA in healthy donors. The repertoire was sequenced with immunoSEQ multiplex PCR; TCRdb's copy has only in-frame clones and lacks some. The sample comprises 150,000 to 200,000 clones, around 80% of which are singletons, and about 2.2% rests with the top ten. Specimen: PBMCs. These TCRs come from a woman in her 30s in good health and CMV-seronegative. Both conserved end residues are part of each CDR3. Each record gives: D gene, clone size, V gene, J gene, CDR3 length, CDR3 protein, CDR3 DNA. A D gene is named only where the DNA matches it firmly. Where a row states a size, it is once, few, many or the class of an expanded clone; other rows omit it.

D: TRBD1; size: -; V: TRBV5-4; J: TRBJ2-7; length: 17; CDR3: CASSLPTGTGGGYEQYF; DNA: TGTGCCAGCAGCCTGCCGACCGGGACAGGGGGTGGATACGAGCAGTACTTC
D: TRBD1; size: -; V: TRBV18; J: TRBJ1-5; length: 15; CDR3: CASSPTGTGVQPQHF; DNA: TGTGCCAGCTCACCTACCGGGACAGGGGTTCAGCCCCAGCATTTT
D: -; size: -; V: TRBV9; J: TRBJ1-6; length: 16; CDR3: CASSVAAGSHNSPLHF; DNA: TGTGCCAGCAGCGTAGCGGCAGGATCTCATAATTCACCCCTCCACTTT
D: -; size: -; V: TRBV9; J: TRBJ2-3; length: 15; CDR3: CASSLVQEDTDTQYF; DNA: TGTGCCAGCAGCCTAGTGCAGGAGGACACAGATACGCAGTATTTT
D: -; size: -; V: TRBV5-4; J: TRBJ1-2; length: 15; CDR3: CASSLVAGVGYGYTF; DNA: TGTGCCAGCAGCTTGGTTGCGGGGGTAGGCTATGGCTACACCTTC
D: TRBD2; size: -; V: TRBV2; J: TRBJ2-5; length: 17; CDR3: CASSAYLAGEAGETQYF; DNA: TGTGCCAGCAGTGCTTACTTAGCGGGAGAGGCGGGAGAGACCCAGTACTTC
D: TRBD1; size: few; V: TRBV6-5; J: TRBJ1-2; length: 15; CDR3: CASRQRQGSNYGYTF; DNA: TGTGCCAGCAGACAGAGACAGGGCAGTAACTATGGCTACACCTTC
D: -; size: -; V: TRBV5-4; J: TRBJ2-3; length: 11; CDR3: CASSLSDTQYF; DNA: TGTGCCAGCAGCTTGTCGGATACGCAGTATTTT
D: -; size: -; V: TRBV27; J: TRBJ1-1; length: 11; CDR3: CASQKNTEAFF; DNA: TGTGCCAGCCAGAAGAACACTGAAGCTTTCTTT
D: TRBD2; size: -; V: TRBV5-1; J: TRBJ2-2; length: 16; CDR3: CASSPTSGGRSGELFF; DNA: TGCGCCAGCAGTCCGACTAGCGGGGGTCGTTCAGGGGAGCTGTTTTTT
D: TRBD1; size: -; V: TRBV11-2; J: TRBJ2-7; length: 14; CDR3: CASSSGTGSNEQYF; DNA: TGTGCCAGCAGCTCAGGGACAGGGAGCAACGAGCAGTACTTC
D: TRBD1; size: few; V: TRBV11-2; J: TRBJ2-6; length: 17; CDR3: CASSLIPGQSGANVLTF; DNA: TGTGCCAGCAGCTTAATTCCGGGACAGTCTGGGGCCAACGTCCTGACTTTC
D: -; size: -; V: TRBV19; J: TRBJ2-5; length: 11; CDR3: CASRSEETQYF; DNA: TGTGCCAGTAGGAGCGAAGAGACCCAGTACTTC
D: TRBD1; size: -; V: TRBV5-1; J: TRBJ1-3; length: 16; CDR3: CASSWGQGVAGNTIYF; DNA: TGCGCCAGCAGCTGGGGACAGGGTGTGGCTGGAAACACCATATATTTT
D: TRBD1; size: -; V: TRBV4-3; J: TRBJ2-2; length: 17; CDR3: CASSQDSTGGYTGELFF; DNA: TGCGCCAGCAGCCAAGATTCTACAGGGGGATATACCGGGGAGCTGTTTTTT
D: -; size: -; V: TRBV5-1; J: TRBJ1-3; length: 14; CDR3: CASRPGYAGNTIYF; DNA: TGCGCCAGCCGACCAGGGTATGCTGGAAACACCATATATTTT
D: -; size: -; V: TRBV18; J: TRBJ2-7; length: 15; CDR3: CASSSLRTDSYEQYF; DNA: TGTGCCAGCTCAAGCCTCCGGACAGACTCCTACGAGCAGTACTTC
D: -; size: -; V: TRBV6-5; J: TRBJ2-7; length: 15; CDR3: CASSYGRGLRNEQYF; DNA: TGTGCCAGCAGTTACGGTAGGGGCCTGCGGAACGAGCAGTACTTC
D: -; size: -; V: TRBV11-2; J: TRBJ2-7; length: 11; CDR3: CASSLHYEQYF; DNA: TGTGCCAGCAGCTTACATTACGAGCAGTACTTC
D: -; size: -; V: TRBV7-8; J: TRBJ2-5; length: 17; CDR3: CASSLAGITSLRETQYF; DNA: TGTGCCAGCAGCTTAGCGGGCATAACTAGTCTACGGGAGACCCAGTACTTC
D: TRBD2; size: -; V: TRBV9; J: TRBJ2-1; length: 14; CDR3: CASSPNSGSNEQFF; DNA: TGTGCCAGCAGCCCCAATAGCGGGAGCAATGAGCAGTTCTTC
D: TRBD1; size: few; V: TRBV19; J: TRBJ2-2; length: 14; CDR3: CASSFGTVFGELFF; DNA: TGTGCCAGTAGTTTCGGGACAGTCTTCGGGGAGCTGTTTTTT
D: -; size: -; V: TRBV7-2; J: TRBJ1-2; length: 12; CDR3: CASSLARGFYTF; DNA: TGTGCCAGCAGCTTAGCGAGGGGGTTCTACACCTTC
D: -; size: -; V: TRBV28; J: TRBJ1-2; length: 13; CDR3: CASRPQGFDGYTF; DNA: TGTGCCAGCAGGCCACAGGGATTTGATGGCTACACCTTC
D: -; size: few; V: TRBV4-1; J: TRBJ1-2; length: 13; CDR3: CASSQEGARGYTF; DNA: TGCGCCAGCAGCCAAGAAGGGGCTAGGGGCTACACCTTC
D: TRBD2; size: few; V: TRBV4-1; J: TRBJ2-4; length: 18; CDR3: CASSQELDSRLAKNSQYF; DNA: TGCGCCAGCAGCCAAGAACTTGACAGCCGACTAGCCAAAAACAGTCAGTACTTC
D: -; size: few; V: TRBV5-1; J: TRBJ1-1; length: 16; CDR3: CASSVHPQTENTEAFF; DNA: TGCGCCAGCAGCGTTCACCCGCAGACAGAGAACACTGAAGCTTTCTTT
D: TRBD1; size: few; V: TRBV15; J: TRBJ2-1; length: 15; CDR3: CATSSSGGTYNEQFF; DNA: TGTGCCACCAGCTCCTCAGGGGGAACTTACAATGAGCAGTTCTTC
D: TRBD1; size: -; V: TRBV7-2; J: TRBJ1-5; length: 14; CDR3: CASSLQGAGQPQHF; DNA: TGTGCCAGCAGCTTACAGGGGGCGGGTCAGCCCCAGCATTTT
D: TRBD2; size: -; V: TRBV29-1; J: TRBJ2-1; length: 17; CDR3: CSVEDGWTSGRFYEQFF; DNA: TGCAGCGTTGAAGATGGATGGACTAGCGGGAGGTTCTATGAGCAGTTCTTC
D: -; size: -; V: TRBV27; J: TRBJ1-1; length: 15; CDR3: CASSQRQALNTEAFF; DNA: TGTGCCAGCAGTCAGCGACAGGCACTGAACACTGAAGCTTTCTTT
D: -; size: -; V: TRBV6-1; J: TRBJ2-4; length: 14; CDR3: CAAALQGLKNIQYF; DNA: TGTGCCGCCGCCCTCCAGGGGCTCAAAAACATTCAGTACTTC
D: -; size: -; V: TRBV5-1; J: TRBJ2-6; length: 15; CDR3: CASSLVSSGANGLTF; DNA: TGCGCCAGCAGCTTGGTAAGCTCTGGGGCCAACGGCCTGACTTTC
D: TRBD2; size: -; V: TRBV10-2; J: TRBJ2-1; length: 14; CDR3: CASSAGGFYNEQFF; DNA: TGCGCCAGCAGTGCGGGGGGATTCTACAATGAGCAGTTCTTC
D: -; size: -; V: TRBV7-6; J: TRBJ2-1; length: 13; CDR3: CASSLRRGNEQFF; DNA: TGTGCCAGCAGCTTACGAAGGGGCAATGAGCAGTTCTTC
D: -; size: few; V: TRBV4-1; J: TRBJ1-1; length: 14; CDR3: CASSPGIGNTEAFF; DNA: TGCGCCAGCAGTCCCGGGATTGGGAACACTGAAGCTTTCTTT
D: -; size: -; V: TRBV7-2; J: TRBJ2-7; length: 14; CDR3: CASRLTLGAYEQYF; DNA: TGTGCCAGCAGACTGACTCTGGGTGCCTACGAGCAGTACTTC
D: TRBD1; size: -; V: TRBV7-9; J: TRBJ2-7; length: 13; CDR3: CASSLDRGYEQYF; DNA: TGTGCCAGCAGCTTAGACAGGGGCTACGAGCAGTACTTC
D: TRBD1; size: -; V: TRBV6-5; J: TRBJ2-5; length: 16; CDR3: CASSYSSDRAEETQYF; DNA: TGTGCCAGCAGTTACTCTTCGGACAGGGCCGAAGAGACCCAGTACTTC
D: -; size: once; V: TRBV11-2; J: TRBJ1-1; length: 14; CDR3: CASSLAGPNTEAFF; DNA: TGTGCCAGCAGCTTAGCTGGCCCCAACACTGAAGCTTTCTTT
D: TRBD1; size: once; V: TRBV10-3; J: TRBJ1-1; length: 15; CDR3: CAISEGTGSSRGAFF; DNA: TGTGCCATCAGTGAGGGGACAGGGTCTTCCCGGGGAGCTTTCTTT
D: -; size: -; V: TRBV14; J: TRBJ2-7; length: 13; CDR3: CASSRPSGNEQYF; DNA: TGTGCCAGCAGCCGCCCGTCGGGAAACGAGCAGTACTTC
D: TRBD2; size: -; V: TRBV19; J: TRBJ2-1; length: 16; CDR3: CASREKVGTRSNEQFF; DNA: TGTGCCAGTAGAGAGAAGGTAGGGACTAGGAGCAATGAGCAGTTCTTC
D: -; size: once; V: TRBV28; J: TRBJ1-1; length: 14; CDR3: CASSALLLNTEAFF; DNA: TGTGCCAGCAGCGCCTTACTCCTGAACACTGAAGCTTTCTTT
D: TRBD1; size: -; V: TRBV6-5; J: TRBJ1-5; length: 15; CDR3: CASSYSGQLNQPQHF; DNA: TGTGCCAGCAGTTACTCGGGACAGCTCAATCAGCCCCAGCATTTT
D: TRBD1; size: -; V: TRBV7-2; J: TRBJ1-4; length: 15; CDR3: CASSLAQGGSEKLFF; DNA: TGTGCCAGCAGCTTAGCACAGGGGGGATCTGAAAAACTGTTTTTT
D: -; size: -; V: TRBV7-9; J: TRBJ1-6; length: 13; CDR3: CASSPRQGSPLHF; DNA: TGTGCCAGCAGCCCCCGGCAGGGTTCACCCCTCCACTTT
D: -; size: -; V: TRBV4-3; J: TRBJ2-7; length: 14; CDR3: CASSQGQESYEQYF; DNA: TGCGCCAGCAGCCAAGGACAGGAGTCCTACGAGCAGTACTTC
D: -; size: -; V: TRBV10-3; J: TRBJ1-1; length: 15; CDR3: CAISEGGLENTEAFF; DNA: TGTGCCATCAGTGAGGGAGGGCTTGAGAACACTGAAGCTTTCTTT
D: -; size: -; V: TRBV27; J: TRBJ2-3; length: 16; CDR3: CASSLSNRRVTDTQYF; DNA: TGTGCCAGCAGTTTATCAAACAGGAGGGTTACAGATACGCAGTATTTT
D: TRBD2; size: -; V: TRBV2; J: TRBJ2-1; length: 14; CDR3: CASSEVGRGREQFF; DNA: TGTGCCAGCAGTGAAGTGGGGAGGGGCCGTGAGCAGTTCTTC
D: -; size: -; V: TRBV7-6; J: TRBJ2-7; length: 13; CDR3: CASSPSVSGERYF; DNA: TGTGCCAGCAGCCCCTCCGTTAGTGGAGAGCGGTACTTC
D: TRBD1; size: -; V: TRBV30; J: TRBJ2-7; length: 15; CDR3: CAWRPRDRVLNEQYF; DNA: TGTGCCTGGAGACCCCGGGACAGGGTCTTGAACGAGCAGTACTTC
D: -; size: few; V: TRBV6-6; J: TRBJ2-2; length: 13; CDR3: CASTGSATGELFF; DNA: TGTGCCAGCACCGGGAGCGCCACCGGGGAGCTGTTTTTT
D: TRBD1; size: -; V: TRBV30; J: TRBJ1-2; length: 15; CDR3: CAPGLGSDRGDGYTF; DNA: TGTGCCCCCGGCCTGGGGTCGGACAGGGGGGATGGCTACACCTTC
D: TRBD2; size: -; V: TRBV5-1; J: TRBJ2-7; length: 15; CDR3: CASTEGLAVYYEQYF; DNA: TGCGCCAGCACCGAGGGACTAGCGGTTTACTACGAGCAGTACTTC
D: TRBD1; size: -; V: TRBV28; J: TRBJ2-1; length: 16; CDR3: CASSSGQGGPHNEQFF; DNA: TGTGCCAGCAGTTCCGGACAGGGAGGTCCCCACAATGAGCAGTTCTTC
D: -; size: -; V: TRBV2; J: TRBJ2-3; length: 13; CDR3: CASIGGARDTQYF; DNA: TGTGCCAGCATCGGAGGGGCTCGGGATACGCAGTATTTT
D: -; size: -; V: TRBV7-2; J: TRBJ1-2; length: 15; CDR3: CASSQRTASNYGYTF; DNA: TGTGCCAGCAGCCAACGGACAGCCTCAAACTATGGCTACACCTTC